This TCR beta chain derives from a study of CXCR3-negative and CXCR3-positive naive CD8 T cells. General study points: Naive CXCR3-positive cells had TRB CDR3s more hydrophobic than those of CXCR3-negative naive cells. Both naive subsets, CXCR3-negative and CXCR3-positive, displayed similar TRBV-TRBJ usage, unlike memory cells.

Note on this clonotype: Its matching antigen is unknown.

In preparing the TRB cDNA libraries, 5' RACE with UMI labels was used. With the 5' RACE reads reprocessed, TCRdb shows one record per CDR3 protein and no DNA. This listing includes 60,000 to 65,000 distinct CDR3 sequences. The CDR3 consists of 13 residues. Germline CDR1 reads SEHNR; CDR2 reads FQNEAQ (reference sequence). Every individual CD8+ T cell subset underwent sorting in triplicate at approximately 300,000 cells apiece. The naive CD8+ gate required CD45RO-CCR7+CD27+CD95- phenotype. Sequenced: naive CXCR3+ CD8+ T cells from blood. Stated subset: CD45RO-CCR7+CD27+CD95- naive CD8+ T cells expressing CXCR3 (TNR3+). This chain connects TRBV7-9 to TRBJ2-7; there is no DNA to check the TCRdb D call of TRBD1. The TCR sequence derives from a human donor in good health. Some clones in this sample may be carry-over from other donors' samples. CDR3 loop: CASSFPQSYEQYF.